Here is one T cell receptor beta chain with its context. Regarding time point: pre-reinfection, 55 to 20 weeks before reinfection detection. No in vitro expansion preceded TCR sequencing of the sorted cells. The Montreal HEPCO cohort supplied donors who inject drugs. Total naive CD8 T cells were sorted as viable CD3+ CD8+ CD45RO- cells from a couple of donors. Sequencing was performed with immunoSEQ multiplex PCR; in TCRdb, only in-frame clones are kept and a portion is missing. This sample carries over 50,000 clones, under 90% of them seen once, and the ten largest clones take roughly 1%. The sample originates from a study of memory CD8 T cells in hepatitis C reinfection. Whole-study context: A couple of donors resolved primary infection, then developed chronic reinfection. Pre-reinfection sampling occurred 55 to 20 weeks ahead of detected reinfection.

This CDR3 comprises 18 residues. Germline CDR1 and CDR2: SGHTA and FQGNSA. V lost 0 bases and J lost 9; bases outside the gene matches: 13. The receptor was derived from a man aged 18 to 35 with hepatitis C virus infection. Sequencing used naive CD8+ T cells sorted from blood. This chain connects TRBV7-2 to TRBJ2-5; the match to TRBD2 covers 13 bases. In DNA, the CDR3 is TGTGCCAGCAGCTTAGCACTGGCGGGACTAGCGGGGTCCGGAGCCCAGTACTTC. Its translation is CASSLALAGLAGSGAQYF.